This T cell receptor (beta chain) stems from a study of lymphopenia after photon versus proton radiotherapy. Concerning this clone itself: As yet, its antigen is unknown.

V lost 3 bases and J lost 2, with 11 bases in between. The CDR3 spans 14 residues. Germline V gene lookup returns CDR1 SGDLS and CDR2 YYNGEE. The assay was immunoSEQ multiplex PCR, and TCRdb's table has in-frame clones only and misses some. The sample records 68,000 or so clones, around 90% being singletons. Regarding the study as a whole: Better survival with proton therapy was suggested as possible, not demonstrated.

This sequence originates from a woman between 70 and 85 years old with pancreatic cancer. The genes are TRBV9 and TRBJ2-5; D may be TRBD1 or TRBD2 (5 bases each). This material consisted of peripheral blood, taken from a patient treated with photon-based radiotherapy. Here the CDR3 reads CASSAGTAQETQYF. CDR3 in DNA: TGTGCCAGCAGCGCCGGGACGGCTCAAGAGACCCAGTACTTC.